Presented here are 5 T cell receptor beta chains from one specimen sequenced in a study of T-cell memory formation after mild COVID-19. TCRdb re-derived calls from the 5' RACE reads in MiXCR, one entry per CDR3 protein. The data show approximately 490,000 distinct CDR3 sequences, roughly 22% seen once. Sequences were obtained from PBMCs or a T cell subset sorted from them (not recorded which). Source of these receptors: an adult woman who had mild COVID-19 (a few samples of this study predate the infection). Cell type and time point are not known.

This clonotype has a handful of counts. The V gene is TRBV5-8, the J gene TRBJ2-6; maybe TRBD2 (5 bases). The CDR3 loop spans 17 amino acids. V shed 2 bases and J shed 1 base, with 13 bases lying between them. Per germline, CDR1 SGHTS and CDR2 YDEGEE. Here the CDR3 reads CASSFGGLMSGANVLTF. The CDR3 DNA reads TGTGCCAGCAGCTTCGGAGGCTTAATGTCTGGGGCCAACGTCCTGACTTTC. Drawing the rest from reference TRBV5-8 and TRBJ2-6, the complete variable domain is EAGVTQSPTHLIKTRGQQATLRCSPISGHTSVYWYQQALGLGLQFLLWYDEGEERNRGNFPPRFSGRQFPNYSSELNVNALELEDSALYLCASSFGGLMSGANVLTFGAGSRLTVL.

This chain connects TRBV12-3 or TRBV12-4 to TRBJ1-5, with D unresolved. The V end was cut by 4 bases, the J end by 1 base, with 14 bases between. The CDR3 is 16 residues long. This CDR3 is CASSSGEEESNQPQHF. The CDR3 DNA is TGTGCCAGCAGTTCCGGGGAGGAGGAGAGCAATCAGCCCCAGCATTTT.

This clonotype was picked up a small number of times. The rearrangement links TRBV20-1 to TRBJ2-5; 7 bases agree with TRBD2. Germline values: CDR1 DFQATT, CDR2 SNEGSKA (reference sequence). The J segment lost 2 bases and the V segment lost 3 bases, leaving 0 bases of the junction unmatched. The CDR3 length is 12 residues. The CDR3 DNA sequence: TGCAGTGCTAGGGGGGGGCAAGAGACCCAGTACTTC. This codes for CSARGGQETQYF.

This clonotype was seen more than once but under ten times. The V call is TRBV6-2 or TRBV6-3, the J call TRBJ2-1; a possible D gene is TRBD1 (7 bases). Germline lookup yields CDR1 MNHEY and CDR2 SVGEGT. Trimming cost V 6 bases and J 9 bases, with 15 bases left between them. The CDR3 sequence is 13 residues long. This CDR3 is CASSDTGEAEQFF. DNA for the CDR3: TGTGCCAGCAGCGATACAGGGGAGGCTGAGCAGTTCTTC.

The chain links TRBV7-3 to TRBJ2-3, with 7 positions matching TRBD1. The V segment lost 1 base and the J segment 10 bases; nucleotides outside the gene matches: 11. The CDR3 length is 15 residues. Germline V gene data show CDR1 as SGHTA and CDR2 as FQGTGA. The CDR3 DNA sequence: TGTGCCAGCAGCTTAAACAGGGGCCACCTTTACCCGCAGTATTTT. This translates into CASSLNRGHLYPQYF.